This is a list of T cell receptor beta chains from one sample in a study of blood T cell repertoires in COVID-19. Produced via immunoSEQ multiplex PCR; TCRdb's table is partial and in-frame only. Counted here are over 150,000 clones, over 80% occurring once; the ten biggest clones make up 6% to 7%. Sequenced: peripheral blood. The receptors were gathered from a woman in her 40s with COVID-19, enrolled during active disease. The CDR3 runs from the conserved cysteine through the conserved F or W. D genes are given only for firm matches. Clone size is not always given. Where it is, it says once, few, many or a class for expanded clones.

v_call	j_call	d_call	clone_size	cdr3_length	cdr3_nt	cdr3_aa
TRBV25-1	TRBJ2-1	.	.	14	TGTGCCAGCAGTAAACGACTAGTCTGTAGTGAGCAGTTCTTC	CASSKRLVCSEQFF
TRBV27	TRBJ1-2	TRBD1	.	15	TGTGCCAGCAGTTTCAGTGGACAGGGGAGCTATGGCTACACCTTC	CASSFSGQGSYGYTF
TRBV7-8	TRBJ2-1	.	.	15	TGTGCCAGCAGCTCCGCCCCCGGGACTGGTGATGAGCAGTTCTTC	CASSSAPGTGDEQFF
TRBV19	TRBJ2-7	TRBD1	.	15	TGTGCCAGTAGTATAGGGGACAGGGGGATCTACGAGCAGTACTTC	CASSIGDRGIYEQYF
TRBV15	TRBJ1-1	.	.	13	TGTGCCACCAGCAGAGTAGAGTTTTCCGAAGCTTTCTTT	CATSRVEFSEAFF
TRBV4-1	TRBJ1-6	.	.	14	TGCGCCAGCAGCCAAGAAACGGGAACGTCACCCCTCCACTTT	CASSQETGTSPLHF
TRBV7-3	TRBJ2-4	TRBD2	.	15	TGTGCCAGCAGCTTTTTGTCTAGCGGAGAAAACATTCAGTACTTC	CASSFLSSGENIQYF
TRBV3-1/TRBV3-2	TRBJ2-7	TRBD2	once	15	TGTGCCAGCAGCCAAGTGAGCGGGAGAACCTACGAGCAGTACTTC	CASSQVSGRTYEQYF
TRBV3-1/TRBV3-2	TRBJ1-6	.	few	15	TGTGCCAGCAGCCCCGACGGAGCCAGTAATTCACCCCTCCACTTT	CASSPDGASNSPLHF
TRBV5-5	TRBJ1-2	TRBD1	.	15	TGTGCCAGCAGCCAATGGACAGGGGGCAGGAATGGCTACACCTTC	CASSQWTGGRNGYTF
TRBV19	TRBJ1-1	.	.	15	TGTGCCAGTAGTATAGAGGGGGCGAGGAACACTGAAGCTTTCTTT	CASSIEGARNTEAFF
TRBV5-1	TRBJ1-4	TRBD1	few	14	TGCGCCAGCAGCTCCGGACAGGGGGGTGAAAAACTGTTTTTT	CASSSGQGGEKLFF
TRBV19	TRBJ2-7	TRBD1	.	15	TGTGCCAGTAGTATAGGTGGGACAGGGGCCCCCGAGCAGTACTTC	CASSIGGTGAPEQYF
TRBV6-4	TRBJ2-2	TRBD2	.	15	TGTGCCAGCAGTGACTCGCTAGCGGGAGCCGGGGAGCTGTTTTTT	CASSDSLAGAGELFF
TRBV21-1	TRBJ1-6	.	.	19	TGTGCCAGCAGCATCCCGGGGAAGGACAGGAGCTCCTATAATTCACCCCTCCACTTT	CASSIPGKDRSSYNSPLHF
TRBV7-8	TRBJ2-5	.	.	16	TGTGCCAGCAGCTTAAGGGAAGCGGGCGTACGGGAGACCCAGTACTTC	CASSLREAGVRETQYF
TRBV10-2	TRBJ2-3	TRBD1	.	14	TGCGCCAGCAGCTTGACAGGGGGGACAGATACGCAGTATTTT	CASSLTGGTDTQYF
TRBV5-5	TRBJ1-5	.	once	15	TGTGCCAGCAGCTTGGGCGGGAATAGCAATCAGCCCCAGCATTTT	CASSLGGNSNQPQHF
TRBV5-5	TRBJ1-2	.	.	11	TGTGCCAGCAGCTCTAGAGAAGGCTACACCTTC	CASSSREGYTF
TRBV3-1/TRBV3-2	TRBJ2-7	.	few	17	TGTGCCAGCAGCCAACCTCCCGAGGGGACTCCTCCTTACGAGCAGTACTTC	CASSQPPEGTPPYEQYF